Below, 14 T cell receptor beta chains from the same sample are listed, as sequenced in a study of blood T cell repertoires in COVID-19. TCRdb's copy holds only in-frame clones and misses some; the assay was immunoSEQ multiplex PCR. The table has under 400,000 clones, approximately 88% seen once. Sequencing input: peripheral blood. The source is a woman in her 30s with COVID-19, enrolled during active disease.

This chain joins TRBV3-1 (or the pseudogene TRBV3-2) and TRBJ2-3; 13 bases fit TRBD2. CDR1 and CDR2 from the germline V gene are LGHDT and YNNKEL (reference sequence). V was clipped by 2 bases and J by 0 bases; unmatched bases: 5. There are 18 residues in the CDR3. CDR3 amino acids: CASSQQLAGGPSTDTQYF. The CDR3 DNA reads as TGTGCCAGCAGCCAACAACTAGCGGGGGGGCCGAGCACAGATACGCAGTATTTT.

The CDR3 bases are TGTGCCAGCAGCTTAGCCGGACAGACCCAAAGGCAGCAGTACTTC. Residues: CASSLAGQTQRQQYF. V usage is TRBV7-8 and J usage is TRBJ2-7; possible D gene TRBD1, 6 bases. V dropped 0 bases and J dropped 8 bases, with 17 bases sitting between them. The CDR3 extends over 15 amino acids. Germline CDR1 SGHVS, CDR2 FQNEAQ.

The chain carries TRBV28 and TRBJ1-2; no clear D gene. CDR1 is MDHEN, CDR2 SYDVKM, per germline. This CDR3 comprises 13 residues. V was pared by 2 bases and J by 6 bases, with 10 bases between. This CDR3 is CASSLLVSDGYTF. CDR3 nucleotide sequence: TGTGCCAGCAGTTTACTGGTATCAGATGGCTACACCTTC.

This chain connects TRBV18 to TRBJ1-6; 11 bases match TRBD1. The length of the CDR3 is 15 residues. The germline V gene has CDR1 KGHSH and CDR2 LQKENI. V lost 4 bases, J lost 8 bases, and 4 bases stayed unmatched. This CDR3 reads CASSQADRGHSPLHF. The CDR3 DNA reads as TGTGCCAGCTCACAGGCGGACAGGGGGCATTCACCCCTCCACTTT.

The chain has TRBV3-1 (or the pseudogene TRBV3-2) and TRBJ2-1, with TRBD2 matching 11 bases. The CDR3 loop spans 15 amino acids. Germline V gene data show CDR1 as LGHDT and CDR2 as YNNKEL (reference sequence). V shed 6 bases, J shed 4 bases, and the junction held 5 bases outside the gene matches. This chain's CDR3 is CASSTGTSGYNEQFF. CDR3 DNA: TGTGCCAGCAGTACCGGGACTAGCGGATACAATGAGCAGTTCTTC.

In its sample, this clone was seen once. The V call is TRBV5-1, the J call TRBJ1-1; 8 bases are shared with TRBD1. The CDR3 has 14 amino acids. Germline V gives CDR1 SGHRS, CDR2 YFSETQ. Germline trimming cut 6 bases from V and 4 bases from J; bases unmatched to any gene: 8. CDR3 in amino acids: CASTPTGESTEAFF. CDR3 DNA: TGCGCCAGCACCCCGACAGGGGAAAGCACTGAAGCTTTCTTT.

The chain carries TRBV4-1 and TRBJ1-5, with D possibly matching TRBD1 (5 bases). Trimming took off 0 bases at V and 7 bases at J, with 13 bases between the two ends. The germline CDR1 and CDR2 sequences are MGHRA and YSYEKL. CDR3 length: 15 residues. This chain's CDR3 is CASSQEWRGGQPQHF. CDR3 nucleotides: TGCGCCAGCAGCCAAGAATGGAGGGGAGGCCAGCCCCAGCATTTT.

This clone was seen more than once but under ten times. The rearrangement uses TRBV11-3 and TRBJ2-3; 7 bases match TRBD1. CDR3 length: 14 residues. V lost 5 bases and J lost 3; bases outside the gene matches: 5. CDR1 SGHNT and CDR2 YENEEA come from the germline V gene. CDR3 loop: CASSPGQATDTQYF. Here the CDR3 DNA reads TGTGCCAGCAGCCCCGGACAGGCGACAGATACGCAGTATTTT.

With respect to this clone: Distinct nucleotide sequences in the sample also encode this CDR3. The chain couples TRBV29-1 to TRBJ1-2, with D possibly matching TRBD1 (5 bases). Trimming removed 4 bases at V and 3 bases at J, with 9 bases between. CDR1 is SQVTM and CDR2 is ANQGSEA in the germline V gene. This CDR3 contains 12 residues. The CDR3 is CSVGEGDYGYTF. CDR3 nucleotides: TGCAGCGTTGGAGAAGGGGACTATGGCTACACCTTC.

The chain joins TRBV30 to TRBJ1-6; D is undetermined. From germline, CDR1 is GTSNPN and CDR2 SVGIG (reference sequence). Trimming took 0 bases from V and 9 from J, leaving 15 bases between them. There are 15 residues in the CDR3. The CDR3 sequence: CAWSVRQADSSPLHF. The CDR3 bases are TGTGCCTGGAGTGTACGGCAAGCGGATAGTTCACCCCTCCACTTT.

V gene TRBV28 combines with J gene TRBJ1-4, with a weak D call TRBD1 (6 bases). The CDR3 is made up of 14 amino acids. V lost 6 bases, J lost 8 bases, and 16 bases lay in between. Germline lookup yields CDR1 MDHEN and CDR2 SYDVKM. CDR3 sequence reads: CASSRQAMREKLFF. In DNA form, the CDR3 reads TGTGCCAGCAGCAGACAGGCCATGCGGGAAAAACTGTTTTTT.

V is TRBV9 and J is TRBJ2-2, with TRBD1 as a possible D gene (5 bases). Between the trimmed V and J ends, which lost 4 bases and 6 bases, there was a span of 13 bases. This CDR3 spans 14 amino acids. Germline V gene lookup returns CDR1 SGDLS and CDR2 YYNGEE. This CDR3 reads CASSPRQFPGELFF. For the CDR3, the DNA is TGTGCCAGCAGCCCCCGACAGTTCCCCGGGGAGCTGTTTTTT.

The chain couples TRBV7-2 to TRBJ1-1; weak D call: TRBD1 (5 bases). The CDR3 totals 14 residues. V was trimmed by 7 bases and J by 4 bases, leaving 16 bases between them. The germline gives CDR1 SGHTA, CDR2 FQGNSA. CDR3 DNA: TGTGCCAGCACCCCCTTGGGGCAGGGCACTGAAGCTTTCTTT. This codes for CASTPLGQGTEAFF.

For the CDR3, the DNA is TGTGCCAGCAGTGAACGGCAGGGGCCTGGAAACACCATATATTTT. Protein: CASSERQGPGNTIYF. V gene TRBV2 combines with J gene TRBJ1-3; D is possibly TRBD1 (6 bases). This CDR3 is built from 15 residues. With 2 bases removed from V and 2 bases from J, the gap between germline ends came to 10 bases. Per the germline V gene, CDR1 is SNHLY and CDR2 is FYNNEI.